Each of the 29 T cell receptor beta chains below was sequenced from the same sample in a study of beta chain features in type 1 diabetes (dated by TCRdb to the late 2010s). Receptor amplification or capture employed the immunoSEQ multiplex PCR assay. All of the isolated RNA was reverse transcribed with the High Capacity cDNA Reverse Transcription Kit, so expressed TCRB transcripts were sequenced. TCRdb took over this immuneACCESS table, retaining in-frame rearrangements with V and J assigned. Such tables are incomplete; in checked studies, under half of the missing clones stem from an unresolved V gene, and the remainder is unexplained. The sample table contains hundreds of thousands of clones; only one count was recorded for 30% of them. The ten biggest clones cover around 0.065% of the sample. The specimen sequenced was naive CD4+ T cells from blood. Per the publication, the cell subset or site label means: true naive CD4+ T cells. These receptors all stem from a man between 18 and 29 years old in good health.

The genes are TRBV6-5 and TRBJ2-5; tentative D call: TRBD1 (5 bases). CDR1 is MNHEY, CDR2 SVGAGI, per germline. The CDR3 length is 13 residues. Trimming shortened V by 2 bases and J by 5 bases, and 9 bases separated the two germline ends. This CDR3 is CASSYPGKETQYF. The DNA for the CDR3 is TGTGCCAGCAGTTACCCAGGGAAGGAGACCCAGTACTTC.

This clone was seen only a few times. The chain uses TRBV4-3 and TRBJ2-1; 8 nucleotides align to TRBD2. V trimming: 0 bases; J trimming: 3 bases; junction bases outside the gene matches: 7. Germline values: CDR1 LGHNA, CDR2 YSLEER. The CDR3 sequence is 17 residues long. This chain's CDR3 is CASSQDPASGFYNEQFF. For the CDR3, the DNA is TGCGCCAGCAGCCAAGATCCGGCTAGCGGGTTCTACAATGAGCAGTTCTTC.

Note on this clone: Other DNA sequences in this sample translate to the same CDR3. The V gene is TRBV9, the J gene TRBJ2-3; D is undetermined. The V gene lost 0 bases and the J gene lost 2 bases, with 7 bases spanning the gap. Germline V gives CDR1 SGDLS, CDR2 YYNGEE. This CDR3 is 14 amino acids long. CDR3 sequence reads: CASSVAPATDTQYF. DNA for the CDR3: TGTGCCAGCAGCGTAGCTCCGGCCACAGATACGCAGTATTTT. The whole variable domain, filled in from reference TRBV9 and TRBJ2-3, reads DSGVTQTPKHLITATGQRVTLRCSPRSGDLSVYWYQQSLDQGLQFLIQYYNGEERAKGNILERFSAQQFPDLHSELNLSSLELGDSALYFCASSVAPATDTQYFGPGTRLTVL.

The rearrangement joins TRBV4-1 to TRBJ1-1; possibly TRBD1 for D (5 bases). The CDR3 has 14 amino acids. The V gene's germline CDR1 is MGHRA and CDR2 YSYEKL. Deletions cut 4 bases from V and 4 bases from J, with 13 bases between. For the CDR3, the DNA is TGCGCCAGCAGCCTGGGACCCTTGTCCACTGAAGCTTTCTTT. It translates to CASSLGPLSTEAFF.

This chain links TRBV6-6 with TRBJ1-5; no clear D. Per the germline V gene, CDR1 is MNHNY and CDR2 is SVGAGI (reference sequence). The CDR3 has 13 amino acids. The V end was cut by 3 bases, the J end by 7 bases, with 10 bases between. CDR3 residues: CASSYVREQPQHF. Written as DNA, the CDR3 is TGTGCCAGCAGTTATGTTCGGGAGCAGCCCCAGCATTTT.

This clone was recorded a few times. The chain recombines TRBV5-4 with TRBJ2-1, with TRBD1 identical over 8 bases. J lost 7 bases, V lost 4 bases, and 10 bases had no gene match. Germline loops: CDR1 SGHNT, CDR2 YYREEE (reference sequence). The CDR3 is 15 amino acids. CDR3 loop: CASSDGTGAWNEQFF. The CDR3 DNA reads TGTGCCAGCAGCGATGGGACAGGAGCTTGGAATGAGCAGTTCTTC.

This clone has only a few counts. The CDR3 loop is CASSRSLGGEAFF. The CDR3 DNA reads TGTGCCAGCAGCCGCTCCTTGGGGGGCGAAGCTTTCTTT. The chain is built from TRBV9 and TRBJ1-1; weak D call: TRBD1 (6 bases). The CDR3 loop spans 13 amino acids. The germline CDR1 and CDR2 sequences are SGDLS and YYNGEE. The ends were cut back, 4 bases at V and 8 bases at J, with 15 bases in the middle.

This chain uses TRBV14 with TRBJ2-5, with TRBD1 matching over 8 bases. Germline V lookup: CDR1 SGHDN, CDR2 FVKESK. Trimming cost V 3 bases and J 5 bases; bases outside gene matches: 5. CDR3 size: 14 residues. For the CDR3, the DNA is TGTGCCAGCAGCCAGCTTGACAGGGGCGAGACCCAGTACTTC. It yields the protein CASSQLDRGETQYF.

The chain has TRBV9 and TRBJ2-1; no reliable D call. Germline V gene data show CDR1 as SGDLS and CDR2 as YYNGEE. With 1 base removed from V and 4 bases from J, the gap between germline ends came to 6 bases. CDR3 length: 13 residues. The CDR3 is CASSVSEYNEQFF. The CDR3 DNA reads TGTGCCAGCAGCGTAAGCGAGTACAATGAGCAGTTCTTC.

A few counts support this clone. J is TRBJ1-1 and V is TRBV14; no reliable D call. Germline V gives CDR1 SGHDN, CDR2 FVKESK. Trimming stripped 7 bases from V and 5 bases from J, with 8 bases between. The CDR3 totals 11 residues. CDR3 protein: CASTPWTEAFF. CDR3 nucleotide sequence: TGTGCCAGCACCCCATGGACTGAAGCTTTCTTT. The full variable domain, its missing parts supplied by reference TRBV14 and TRBJ1-1, is EAGVTQFPSHSVIEKGQTVTLRCDPISGHDNLYWYRRVMGKEIKFLLHFVKESKQDESGMPNNRFLAERTGGTYSTLKVQPAELEDSGVYFCASTPWTEAFFGQGTRLTVV.

This clone was recorded a few times. The rearrangement links TRBV7-9 to TRBJ1-4, with D perhaps matching TRBD1 (6 bases). CDR1 SEHNR and CDR2 FQNEAQ come from the germline V gene (reference sequence). V was pared by 9 bases and J by 8 bases, with 13 bases between. The CDR3 extends over 12 amino acids. In nucleotides, the CDR3 is TGTGCCAGTCACATTCAGGGGGAAAAACTGTTTTTT. It translates to CASHIQGEKLFF.

J is TRBJ2-6 and V is TRBV9; D uncertain. This CDR3 contains 13 residues. Between the trimmed V and J ends, which lost 4 bases and 5 bases, there was a span of 7 bases. Germline lookup yields CDR1 SGDLS and CDR2 YYNGEE. The CDR3 is CASSSQRANVLTF. In DNA, the CDR3 is TGTGCCAGCAGCTCTCAAAGGGCCAACGTCCTGACTTTC.

The V call is TRBV29-1, the J call TRBJ2-1; D ambiguous. V lost 5 bases and J 3 bases, leaving 5 bases between the germline ends. Germline lookup yields CDR1 SQVTM and CDR2 ANQGSEA. CDR3 length equals 11 residues. The CDR3 region is CSVSRYNEQFF. The CDR3 bases are TGCAGCGTTTCTCGCTACAATGAGCAGTTCTTC.

The gene calls are TRBV6-6 and TRBJ2-5, with TRBD2 matching 14 bases. The germline CDR1 and CDR2 sequences are MNHNY and SVGAGI (reference sequence). J gave up 7 bases and V 5 bases, and 6 bases lay outside the gene matches. CDR3 size: 15 residues. CDR3: CASSPGTSGSRTQYF. CDR3 bases: TGTGCCAGCAGTCCCGGGACTAGCGGGAGTAGGACCCAGTACTTC.

This clone has only a few counts. Other DNA sequences in the sample encode the same CDR3. The rearrangement links TRBV29-1 to TRBJ1-4; TRBD1 is a possible D gene (5 bases). Per the germline V gene, CDR1 is SQVTM and CDR2 is ANQGSEA. V lost 4 bases to trimming and J lost 6 bases, with 9 bases between them. The CDR3 extends over 12 amino acids. CDR3 bases: TGCAGCGTTGGCAGGGATGATGAAAAACTGTTTTTT. Encoded protein: CSVGRDDEKLFF.

This clone was seen only a few times. The V call is TRBV11-3, the J call TRBJ2-1; D call uncertain. V shed 1 base and J shed 4 bases, with 5 bases lying between them. CDR1 is SGHNT and CDR2 is YENEEA in the germline V gene. The CDR3 sequence is 13 residues long. The CDR3 here is CASSLGMYNEQFF. The CDR3 DNA reads as TGTGCCAGCAGCTTAGGGATGTACAATGAGCAGTTCTTC. Full variable domain (remainder filled in from reference TRBV11-3 and TRBJ2-1): EAGVVQSPRYKIIEKKQPVAFWCNPISGHNTLYWYLQNLGQGPELLIRYENEEAVDDSQLPKDRFSAERLKGVDSTLKIQPAELGDSAVYLCASSLGMYNEQFFGPGTRLTVL.

The genes are TRBV7-9 and TRBJ1-2, with unresolved D. Germline CDR1 and CDR2: SEHNR and FQNEAQ (reference sequence). Trimming stripped 5 bases from V and 8 bases from J, with 12 bases between. This CDR3 is 12 amino acids long. The CDR3 DNA is TGTGCCAGCAGCCCACGAGGTACGGGCTACACCTTC. It yields the protein CASSPRGTGYTF.

This clone was recorded a few times. The chain employs TRBV7-8 and TRBJ2-7; D not resolved. Per germline, CDR1 SGHVS and CDR2 FQNEAQ. The ends were cut back, 0 bases at V and 3 bases at J, with 15 bases in the middle. The CDR3 sequence is 16 residues long. The CDR3 here is CASSLAHPGLNYEQYF. The DNA of the CDR3 is TGTGCCAGCAGCTTAGCCCATCCGGGCCTCAACTACGAGCAGTACTTC.

This clone was counted between two and nine times. This chain uses TRBV29-1 with TRBJ2-5; D gene ambiguous. Germline CDR1 SQVTM, CDR2 ANQGSEA. V lost 3 bases, J lost 2 bases, and 10 bases lay in between. This CDR3 has 13 amino acids. This CDR3 reads CSVDRAGQETQYF. CDR3 nucleotides: TGCAGCGTTGACCGGGCAGGACAAGAGACCCAGTACTTC.

The J gene is TRBJ2-7, the V gene TRBV7-9; the D gene is possibly TRBD1 (6 bases). Germline V gene lookup returns CDR1 SEHNR and CDR2 FQNEAQ (reference sequence). Trimming removed 1 base from V and 5 bases from J, with 12 bases in between. This CDR3 spans 14 amino acids. CDR3 DNA sequence: TGTGCCAGCAGCTTAGGGGGGCAGGGCCACGAGCAGTACTTC. This sequence encodes CASSLGGQGHEQYF.

The rearrangement links TRBV29-1 to TRBJ1-5; tentatively, D is TRBD1 (6 bases). CDR1 and CDR2 (germline): SQVTM, ANQGSEA. The CDR3 has 14 residues. The V end was cut by 6 bases, the J end by 5 bases, with 17 bases between. The CDR3 DNA is TGCAGCGTCGCTAGACAGGCTGGTGATCAGCCCCAGCATTTT. Protein product: CSVARQAGDQPQHF.

The chain combines TRBV7-2 with TRBJ1-1; tentative D call: TRBD1 (6 bases). V was clipped by 5 bases and J by 0 bases, with 13 bases between them. CDR1 SGHTA and CDR2 FQGNSA come from the germline V gene. The CDR3 has 15 amino acids. In DNA, the CDR3 is TGTGCCAGCAGCCCGAGACAGGTACTGAACACTGAAGCTTTCTTT. Protein: CASSPRQVLNTEAFF.

CDR3 residues: CASSQGFTYNEQFF. As DNA, the CDR3 is TGCGCCAGCAGCCAAGGTTTTACCTACAATGAGCAGTTCTTC. The chain recombines TRBV4-3 with TRBJ2-1; D call uncertain. The CDR3 runs 14 residues. Germline-derived CDR1 and CDR2 are LGHNA and YSLEER. The V and J ends lost 1 base and 2 bases respectively, with 6 bases between them.

There are a few counts of this clone. CDR3 DNA sequence: TGTGCCTGGAAGGCTAGCGGGAACACCGGGGAGCTGTTTTTT. The encoded protein is CAWKASGNTGELFF. J is TRBJ2-2 and V is TRBV30, with TRBD2 matching 7 bases. Germline CDR1 is GTSNPN and CDR2 is SVGIG (reference sequence). After removal of 4 bases from V and 1 base from J, the junction contained 3 bases not matched to a gene. CDR3 length: 14 amino acids.

The chain recombines TRBV20-1 with TRBJ2-7, with D unclear. From germline, CDR1 is DFQATT and CDR2 SNEGSKA (reference sequence). Between the trimmed V and J ends, which lost 6 bases and 3 bases, there was a span of 9 bases. The length of the CDR3 is 11 residues. CDR3 DNA: TGCAGTGCCGCAGACCTCTACGAGCAGTACTTC. This translates into CSAADLYEQYF.

The chain is built from TRBV30 and TRBJ2-7; 11 positions agree with TRBD2. V lost 0 bases and J lost 3; bases outside the gene matches: 13. This CDR3 has 18 residues. The germline V gene encodes CDR1 GTSNPN and CDR2 SVGIG (reference sequence). CDR3 residues: CAWSVWSSGRPGVYEQYF. As DNA, the CDR3 is TGTGCCTGGAGTGTCTGGTCTAGCGGGAGGCCAGGGGTCTACGAGCAGTACTTC.

This clone was found a few times. The gene calls are TRBV29-1 and TRBJ2-1; maybe TRBD2 (6 bases). Per germline, CDR1 SQVTM and CDR2 ANQGSEA. CDR3 size: 16 residues. Trimming removed 7 bases from V and 0 bases from J, with 19 bases in between. The CDR3 DNA is TGCAGCGCGTCGAGGGGAGGTATTAGCTCCTACAATGAGCAGTTCTTC. Its protein product is CSASRGGISSYNEQFF.

This clone came up a few times. The J gene is TRBJ2-1, the V gene TRBV28; the D gene is possibly TRBD1 (5 bases). Germline CDR1 reads MDHEN; CDR2 reads SYDVKM. There are 16 residues in the CDR3. Between the trimmed V and J ends, which lost 3 bases and 4 bases, there was a span of 16 bases. CDR3 bases: TGTGCCAGCAGTTTTGGGATAGGGGTCGGGTACAATGAGCAGTTCTTC. Translating it yields CASSFGIGVGYNEQFF.

This clone has only a few counts. V is TRBV7-8 and J is TRBJ2-7; no definite D call. The CDR3 contains 15 residues. The germline V and J ends were trimmed by 1 base and 3 bases, with 13 bases remaining between them. Germline CDR1 and CDR2: SGHVS and FQNEAQ. The CDR3, as DNA: TGTGCCAGCAGCTTAGTGCGAGACCGAAACTACGAGCAGTACTTC. Its translation is CASSLVRDRNYEQYF.